One and the same sample provided the 20 T cell receptor beta chains below, sequenced in a study of T cells after yellow fever vaccination. TCRdb used MiXCR to reprocess the 5' RACE reads, holding one entry per CDR3 protein. Of hundreds of thousands of distinct CDR3 sequences in the sample, approximately 8% are singletons; the top ten hold about 16%. This sample comprised PBMCs, obtained about 49 days after the first yellow fever vaccination. The receptors derive from a man aged 18 to 30 who received the YFV17D yellow fever vaccine.

This clonotype has a handful of counts. The V and J genes are TRBV5-1 and TRBJ2-2; 10 positions agree with TRBD1. Trimming at V came to 0 bases and at J to 6 bases, leaving 11 bases not matched to a gene. Germline assignment: CDR1 SGHRS and CDR2 YFSETQ. This CDR3 contains 18 residues. For the CDR3, the DNA is TGCGCCAGCAGCTTGGTCCCGTGGGACAGGGGCGCGCCCGGGGAGCTGTTTTTT. Translating gives CASSLVPWDRGAPGELFF.

This clonotype was counted only a few times. The rearrangement joins TRBV10-3 to TRBJ2-1; 9 nucleotides line up with TRBD1. The CDR3 loop spans 14 amino acids. Germline assignment: CDR1 ENHRY and CDR2 SYGVKD. Germline trimming cut 5 bases from V and 7 bases from J; bases unmatched to any gene: 6. This CDR3 reads CAISLDRGGNEQFF. CDR3 coding DNA: TGTGCCATCAGTTTGGACAGGGGCGGAAATGAGCAGTTCTTC.

This clonotype has just a few counts. V gene TRBV4-1 combines with J gene TRBJ1-5; 8 bases agree with TRBD1. CDR3 length: 18 amino acids. V lost 4 bases, J lost 0 bases, and 11 bases stayed unmatched. CDR1 and CDR2 from the germline V gene are MGHRA and YSYEKL. As DNA, the CDR3 is TGCGCCAGCAGCCTGCACTCCCGCGGGACAGGTAGCAATCAGCCCCAGCATTTT. It yields the protein CASSLHSRGTGSNQPQHF.

The V gene is TRBV20-1, the J gene TRBJ2-3; D is uncertain. This CDR3 is 14 amino acids long. The germline V gene has CDR1 DFQATT and CDR2 SNEGSKA (reference sequence). With 8 bases removed from V and 5 bases from J, the gap between germline ends came to 20 bases. CDR3 coding DNA: TGCAGTTGGGCCAAGGGTCCGCGCATAGATACGCAGTATTTT. Translating it yields CSWAKGPRIDTQYF.

In this sample, this clonotype turned up a few times. This chain connects TRBV5-1 to TRBJ1-1; weak D call: TRBD1 (6 bases). Trimming pared 2 bases from V and 0 bases from J, leaving 11 bases between. Germline V CDR1 and CDR2: SGHRS, YFSETQ. The CDR3 has 15 amino acids. This CDR3 reads CASSLRTDMNTEAFF. The CDR3, as DNA: TGCGCCAGCAGCTTACGGACAGATATGAACACTGAAGCTTTCTTT. The full variable domain, with the rest looked up from reference TRBV5-1 and TRBJ1-1, is KAGVTQTPRYLIKTRGQQVTLSCSPISGHRSVSWYQQTPGQGLQFLFEYFSETQRNKGNFPGRFSGRQFSNSRSEMNVSTLELGDSALYLCASSLRTDMNTEAFFGQGTRLTVV.

This chain links TRBV5-5 with TRBJ2-5; TRBD2 agrees at 8 bases. The CDR3 has 16 amino acids. V trimming: 1 base; J trimming: 5 bases; junction bases outside the gene matches: 10. Per the germline V gene, CDR1 is SGHKS and CDR2 is YYEKEE (reference sequence). CDR3 sequence: CASSLNVRGGVETQYF. CDR3 DNA: TGTGCCAGCAGCTTGAACGTACGGGGGGGCGTCGAGACCCAGTACTTC.

This clonotype was found many times. This chain connects TRBV7-9 to TRBJ1-1; no definite D call. This CDR3 spans 13 amino acids. Germline lookup yields CDR1 SEHNR and CDR2 FQNEAQ (reference sequence). The ends were cut back, 3 bases at V and 0 bases at J, with 5 bases in the middle. DNA for the CDR3: TGTGCCAGCAGCTTCCTCGTGAACACTGAAGCTTTCTTT. Its translation: CASSFLVNTEAFF.

The chain has TRBV20-1 and TRBJ1-5; D gene ambiguous. The CDR3 spans 13 residues. The germline V gene has CDR1 DFQATT and CDR2 SNEGSKA (reference sequence). V was clipped by 2 bases and J by 3 bases, with 8 bases between them. The CDR3 reads CSARLQFNQPQHF. As DNA, the CDR3 is TGCAGTGCTAGATTACAGTTCAATCAGCCCCAGCATTTT.

This clonotype was observed many times. The chain is built from TRBV4-3 and TRBJ2-2; unclear D gene. Germline V gene sequence: CDR1 LGHNA, CDR2 YSLEER. The CDR3 has 15 residues. V gave up 3 bases and J gave up 0 bases, with 8 bases separating them. CDR3 protein: CASSQVSTNTGELFF. The CDR3 DNA sequence: TGCGCCAGCAGCCAGGTGTCCACGAACACCGGGGAGCTGTTTTTT.

This clonotype turned up a few times. The chain is built from TRBV12-3 or TRBV12-4 and TRBJ2-7; weak D call: TRBD2 (6 bases). The CDR3 loop spans 12 amino acids. The germline V and J ends were trimmed by 5 bases and 6 bases, with 11 bases remaining between them. In DNA form, the CDR3 reads TGTGCCAGCAGTCCGGGACTGGGCGAGCAGTACTTC. This translates into CASSPGLGEQYF.

This clonotype occurred a few times. The V and J genes are TRBV6-1 and TRBJ1-3, with D possibly TRBD1 on 5 matching bases. This CDR3 has 14 amino acids. Per the germline V gene, CDR1 is MNHNS and CDR2 is SASEGT. Deletions cut 8 bases from V and 0 bases from J, with 11 bases between. The CDR3 coding sequence is TGTGCCAGCGGGGGACCGAGCTCTGGAAACACCATATATTTT. Translated, it gives CASGGPSSGNTIYF.

In its sample, this clonotype was seen many times. The CDR3 DNA reads as TGTGCCAGCAGCTTTTTCCGGGGGAATTCCTACAATGAGCAGTTCTTC. Translated: CASSFFRGNSYNEQFF. This rearrangement joins TRBV5-8 to TRBJ2-1; perhaps TRBD2 as D (6 bases). Germline assignment: CDR1 SGHTS and CDR2 YDEGEE. The V gene lost 2 bases and the J gene lost 1 base, with 13 bases spanning the gap. The CDR3 loop spans 16 amino acids.

The chain carries TRBV5-1 and TRBJ2-3; D perhaps matches TRBD1 (6 bases). Trimming took 7 bases from V and 1 from J, leaving 13 bases between them. Germline CDR1 SGHRS, CDR2 YFSETQ. This CDR3 comprises 14 residues. CDR3 nucleotide sequence: TGCGCCAGCGCGCTGACAGGCGGCACAGATACGCAGTATTTT. This translates into CASALTGGTDTQYF. The entire variable domain, with the rest obtained from reference TRBV5-1 and TRBJ2-3, is as follows: KAGVTQTPRYLIKTRGQQVTLSCSPISGHRSVSWYQQTPGQGLQFLFEYFSETQRNKGNFPGRFSGRQFSNSRSEMNVSTLELGDSALYLCASALTGGTDTQYFGPGTRLTVL.

In its sample, this clonotype was seen a few times. The V and J genes are TRBV6-1 and TRBJ1-2, with TRBD1 as a possible D gene (5 bases). CDR1 MNHNS and CDR2 SASEGT come from the germline V gene. The ends were cut back, 6 bases at V and 2 bases at J, with 13 bases in the middle. The CDR3 sequence is 14 residues long. The chain's CDR3 is CASSERGGNYGYTF. The CDR3 DNA is TGTGCCAGCAGCGAGCGGGGCGGAAACTATGGCTACACCTTC.

This clonotype was seen a few times. The chain employs TRBV28 and TRBJ2-6; possible D gene TRBD1, 6 bases. The germline V gene encodes CDR1 MDHEN and CDR2 SYDVKM. Trimming stripped 3 bases from V and 0 bases from J, with 12 bases between. The CDR3 runs 17 residues. CDR3 residues: CASSFWGLGSGANVLTF. As DNA, the CDR3 is TGTGCCAGCAGTTTTTGGGGGCTGGGCTCTGGGGCCAACGTCCTGACTTTC.

V is TRBV12-3 or TRBV12-4 and J is TRBJ2-3; 13 bases are shared with TRBD2. The CDR3 has 16 amino acids. J was trimmed by 5 bases and V by 5 bases; bases with no gene match: 7. CDR3 DNA sequence: TGTGCCAGCAGTCCCTCACTAGCGGGGGGGGGAGATACGCAGTATTTT. The encoded protein is CASSPSLAGGGDTQYF.

V usage is TRBV5-1 and J usage is TRBJ1-5, with D tentatively TRBD1 (6 bases). The length of the CDR3 is 15 residues. V was clipped by 4 bases and J by 6 bases, with 17 bases between them. Germline V gene lookup returns CDR1 SGHRS and CDR2 YFSETQ. In DNA, the CDR3 is TGCGCCAGCAGCCCGGGGGTCGGGGGGCCTCAGCCCCAGCATTTT. Amino acids: CASSPGVGGPQPQHF.

This clonotype was detected only a few times. J is TRBJ2-3 and V is TRBV5-1; 7 positions match TRBD2. V shed 4 bases and J 3 bases; nucleotides not matched to a gene: 8. Per germline, CDR1 SGHRS and CDR2 YFSETQ. The CDR3 loop spans 15 amino acids. CDR3 nucleotide sequence: TGCGCCAGCAGCATTACCGGGACTACAACAGATACGCAGTATTTT. Encoded protein: CASSITGTTTDTQYF.

The chain has TRBV9 and TRBJ2-3; 11 bases are shared with TRBD2. Germline V CDR1 and CDR2: SGDLS, YYNGEE. V lost 3 bases and J lost 3; bases outside the gene matches: 9. The CDR3 consists of 17 residues. CDR3 DNA sequence: TGTGCCAGCAGCGGTAGCGGGGGGGCCGTTATGACAGATACGCAGTATTTT. Translating gives CASSGSGGAVMTDTQYF. The full variable domain, completed using reference TRBV9 and TRBJ2-3, is DSGVTQTPKHLITATGQRVTLRCSPRSGDLSVYWYQQSLDQGLQFLIQYYNGEERAKGNILERFSAQQFPDLHSELNLSSLELGDSALYFCASSGSGGAVMTDTQYFGPGTRLTVL.

This chain connects TRBV11-2 to TRBJ1-6; no clear D. CDR3 length: 16 residues. V gave up 0 bases and J gave up 5 bases, with 11 bases separating them. The germline gives CDR1 SGHAT, CDR2 FQNNGV. The CDR3 bases are TGTGCCAGCAGCTTAGATGGGCAGACGAATAATTCACCCCTCCACTTT. Translated: CASSLDGQTNNSPLHF.